This T cell receptor (beta chain) is from a study of glioma-infiltrating T cells after dendritic cell vaccination. Note on this clone: What it binds is unknown.

Whole-study findings and limits: The cohort had few patients with full blood and tumor sets.

Data came from immunoSEQ multiplex PCR; TCRdb stores just in-frame clones and leaves some out. The data show around 72,000 clones, with about 86% seen just once and 6.5% to 10% held by the top ten. Fresh-frozen tumor tissue and more than two years of survival data were available for all. The CDR3 is made up of 15 amino acids. Germline V gene sequence: CDR1 SGHTS, CDR2 YDEGEE. Trimming took 3 bases from V and 4 from J, leaving 14 bases between them. The starting material was blood, obtained before dendritic cell vaccination. The V gene is TRBV5-8, the J gene TRBJ1-5; tentatively, D is TRBD1 (6 bases). The TCR originated in a human donor with glioblastoma. In DNA form, the CDR3 reads TGTGCCAGCAGCTGGGACACCCTTGGGAATCAGCCCCAGCATTTT. It translates to CASSWDTLGNQPQHF.